This T cell receptor (beta chain) was recorded in a study of CD8+CD57+ T cells in acquired aplastic anemia (dated by TCRdb to the late 2010s). Broadly, across the study: A mean of approximately 3 ug of DNA, ranging from about 0.19 to 30 ug, was extracted from sorted CD4+ and CD8+ cells. Mean read counts for healthy donor samples were some 10 million for CD4+ cells and 11.0 million for CD8+ cells. Study-wide findings and limitations: Some 27 CD8+ CDR3 sequences were found in both patients and controls but appeared to be highly expressed in patients and within the immunodominant clones of the patients. No significant difference in CD8+ Simpson's diversity was found between patients and healthy controls (P=0.060).

The CDR3 contains 15 residues, cysteine and phenylalanine counted. Solely the CDR3 DNA is kept, with 45 bases framed from the first base. Cut back by 0 bases and 11 bases, the V and J ends lie 20 bases apart. The germline V gene (reference sequence) specifies DFQATT as CDR1 and SNEGSKA as CDR2. As to this clonotype: It lacks a known antigen. Base-call qualities are not available, and no considerably larger clone is one nucleotide away.

Genomic DNA was used as template for profiling of TCR beta VDJ combinations and CDR3 sequences. An Illumina HiSeq 2000 was the platform used for TCR repertoire sequencing. Turning to the authors' computational methods: TRBV/TRBJ rearrangement plots, CDR3 size and DJ length profiles, and Simpson's diversity index were used to evaluate the repertoires. The most abundant DNA sequence in the deep sequencing data was defined as the immunodominant clone. CDR3 amino acid sequences were checked for sharing across subjects and were also compared against the VDJdb database and published repertoires. TCRdb passed the public sequencing reads through fastp at Q25 and MiXCR, retaining productive beta sequences. Here each entry gathers all rows of one CDR3 protein and keeps the most common genes and DNA. The V and J calls reflect TCRdb's pipeline rather than the authors' work. In all, the sample holds about 420,000 distinct CDR3 sequences, and around 72% of those were seen once. Of the sample, 3.5% to 4.5% falls within the top ten clones.

TCR repertoires of sorted CD4+ and CD8+ blood T cells from severe aplastic anemia patients and healthy subjects were deep-sequenced in the study. Ficoll-Paque density gradient centrifugation was used to isolate peripheral blood mononuclear cells. CD4+ and CD8+ T cells were sorted by FACS or magnetic beads before DNA extraction. The V and J segments used are TRBV20-1 and TRBJ1-5; no D gene is confidently identified. Sample: sorted CD4+, CD8+, or CD8+CD57+ T cells (not recorded which) from PBMCs. The sequence was obtained from a human donor in good health, serving as a control. The CDR3 protein sequence reads: CSARDTTMPEKAQHF. The sequence in DNA is TGCAGTGCTAGAGACACCACCATGCCCGAAAAGGCCCAGCATTTT.